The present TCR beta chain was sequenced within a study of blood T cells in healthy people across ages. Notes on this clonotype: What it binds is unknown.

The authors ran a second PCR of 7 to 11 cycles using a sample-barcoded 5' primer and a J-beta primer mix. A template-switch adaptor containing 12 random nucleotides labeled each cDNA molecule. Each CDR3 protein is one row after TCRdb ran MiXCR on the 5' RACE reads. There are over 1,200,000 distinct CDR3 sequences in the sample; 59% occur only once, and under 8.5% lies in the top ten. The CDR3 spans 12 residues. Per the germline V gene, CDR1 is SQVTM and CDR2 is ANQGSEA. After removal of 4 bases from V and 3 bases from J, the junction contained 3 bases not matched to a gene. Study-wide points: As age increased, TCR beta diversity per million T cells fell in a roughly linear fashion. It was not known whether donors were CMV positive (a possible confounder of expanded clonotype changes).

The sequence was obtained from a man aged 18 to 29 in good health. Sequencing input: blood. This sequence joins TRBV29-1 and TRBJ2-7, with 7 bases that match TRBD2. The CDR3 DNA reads TGCAGCGTTGTGTCGGGGGGCTACGAGCAGTACTTC. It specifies CSVVSGGYEQYF.